One sample yielded the 19 T cell receptor beta chains listed below, sequenced in a study of T cell responses to AZD1222 COVID-19 vaccine. Measured with immunoSEQ multiplex PCR; TCRdb has only the in-frame clones, and not every one. This sample has some 140,000 clones, with 80% to 95% found just once. Material: peripheral blood, obtained 28 days after the second AZD1222 dose. The source is an adult who received the AZD1222 COVID-19 vaccine.

The chain links TRBV30 to TRBJ1-1, with TRBD1 as a possible D gene (6 bases). The V end was cut by 3 bases, the J end by 3 bases, with 11 bases between. Germline values: CDR1 GTSNPN, CDR2 SVGIG (reference sequence). The CDR3 covers 13 residues. The CDR3 DNA reads TGTGCCTGGAGCAGAGGGGGTTACACTGAAGCTTTCTTT. Protein product: CAWSRGGYTEAFF.

The chain recombines TRBV19 with TRBJ1-5; D uncertain. The V gene's germline CDR1 is LNHDA and CDR2 SQIVND (reference sequence). The length of the CDR3 is 16 residues. Trimming shortened V by 5 bases and J by 4 bases, and 18 bases separated the two germline ends. In DNA, the CDR3 is TGTGCCAGTAGTCCCCACGGCGGGTCCGCAAATCAGCCCCAGCATTTT. It codes for CASSPHGGSANQPQHF.

The chain recombines TRBV12-3 or TRBV12-4 with TRBJ2-3; tentative D call: TRBD1 (5 bases). V was pared by 5 bases and J by 0 bases, with 6 bases between. This CDR3 contains 13 residues. The CDR3, as DNA: TGTGCCAGCAGTCGGACAAGCACAGATACGCAGTATTTT. Its translation: CASSRTSTDTQYF.

J is TRBJ1-3 and V is TRBV30; D might be TRBD1 (5 bases). CDR1 and CDR2 from the germline V gene are GTSNPN and SVGIG (reference sequence). Trimming took 1 base from V and 2 from J, leaving 15 bases between them. The CDR3 consists of 16 residues. CDR3 sequence (DNA): TGTGCCTGGAGTGCCCCCCGCAGGGCGGCTGGAAACACCATATATTTT. It encodes CAWSAPRRAAGNTIYF.

The rearrangement uses TRBV5-1 and TRBJ1-2; D is undetermined. The V and J ends lost 3 bases and 4 bases respectively, with 16 bases between them. This CDR3 has 15 residues. Germline CDR1 reads SGHRS; CDR2 reads YFSETQ. The CDR3 sequence: CASSSTPAPSYGYTF. As DNA, the CDR3 is TGCGCCAGCAGCTCCACCCCAGCCCCCAGCTATGGCTACACCTTC.

CDR3: CASSPAFGSTSIDGYTF. Written as DNA, the CDR3 is TGTGCCAGCTCACCCGCTTTTGGGTCTACCAGTATCGATGGCTACACCTTC. The chain combines TRBV18 with TRBJ1-2; no reliable D call. The germline CDR1 and CDR2 sequences are KGHSH and LQKENI. CDR3 length equals 17 residues. Deletions cut 3 bases from V and 6 bases from J, with 23 bases between.

The V gene is TRBV3-1 (or the pseudogene TRBV3-2), the J gene TRBJ1-2, with D uncertain. The CDR3 consists of 11 residues. The germline gives CDR1 LGHDT, CDR2 YNNKEL (reference sequence). V lost 4 bases and J 8 bases, leaving 8 bases between the germline ends. In DNA, the CDR3 is TGTGCCAGCAGCCTATCTGGAGGCTACACCTTC. It encodes CASSLSGGYTF.

The chain has TRBV28 and TRBJ2-5, with 11 nucleotides matching TRBD1. Trimming cost V 6 bases and J 4 bases; bases outside gene matches: 7. The germline CDR1 and CDR2 sequences are MDHEN and SYDVKM. CDR3 length: 15 amino acids. CDR3 amino acids: CASSRVGTGGETQYF. The CDR3, as DNA: TGTGCCAGCAGCAGGGTCGGGACAGGGGGAGAGACCCAGTACTTC.

V gene TRBV11-3 combines with J gene TRBJ2-1, with D possibly matching TRBD2 (6 bases). The CDR3 covers 14 residues. CDR1 is SGHNT, CDR2 YENEEA, per germline. With 1 base removed from V and 10 bases from J, the gap between germline ends came to 14 bases. The CDR3 spells CASSLGVGTSEQFF. The CDR3 DNA is TGTGCCAGCAGCTTAGGGGTGGGGACTTCGGAGCAGTTCTTC.

CDR3: CASSSHSRPNAEGYTF. The CDR3 DNA is TGTGCCAGCAGTTCCCACTCCCGACCCAACGCGGAGGGCTACACCTTC. J is TRBJ1-2 and V is TRBV6-2 or TRBV6-3; no reliable D call. The CDR3 loop spans 16 amino acids. V shed 4 bases and J shed 8 bases, with 23 bases lying between them. CDR1 MNHEY and CDR2 SVGEGT come from the germline V gene.

This clone appeared once. The chain combines TRBV5-5 with TRBJ1-6; TRBD1 agrees at 7 bases. V lost 3 bases, J lost 8 bases, and 5 bases stayed unmatched. Germline V gene lookup returns CDR1 SGHKS and CDR2 YYEKEE (reference sequence). The CDR3 spans 14 residues. DNA of the CDR3: TGTGCCAGCAGCTCCACAGGGGATTATTCACCCCTCCACTTT. This translates into CASSSTGDYSPLHF.

This clone came up once. The chain couples TRBV12-3 or TRBV12-4 to TRBJ2-5; D remains ambiguous. This CDR3 is built from 13 residues. V lost 3 bases and J lost 5, with 10 bases in between. CDR3 loop: CASSLELLETQYF. In DNA form, the CDR3 reads TGTGCCAGCAGTTTGGAACTACTGGAGACCCAGTACTTC.

In DNA, the CDR3 is TGTGCCAGCAGTTACCCGAGGGCCAATGCGCGGGGCCTGGGGGAGACCCAGTACTTC. Translated: CASSYPRANARGLGETQYF. The chain combines TRBV6-2 or TRBV6-3 with TRBJ2-5; a weak D match, TRBD2 (6 bases). Germline CDR1 is MNHEY and CDR2 is SVGEGT. V was trimmed by 2 bases and J by 5 bases, leaving 27 bases between them. The CDR3 extends over 19 amino acids.

This rearrangement joins TRBV4-3 to TRBJ1-2; possibly TRBD1 for D (5 bases). The CDR3 covers 16 residues. In germline, CDR1 is LGHNA, CDR2 YSLEER. Trimming shortened V by 0 bases and J by 3 bases, and 14 bases separated the two germline ends. CDR3 nucleotides: TGCGCCAGCAGCCAAGATTTCGAGGGGCCGGACTATGGCTACACCTTC. Translating it yields CASSQDFEGPDYGYTF.

This chain uses TRBV14 with TRBJ1-2, with TRBD1 matching 7 bases. V was pared by 1 base and J by 5 bases, with 10 bases of the junction left unmatched. Germline V CDR1 and CDR2: SGHDN, FVKESK. The CDR3 consists of 16 residues. The CDR3 coding sequence is TGTGCCAGCAGCCAAGGAGTCGGGAACAGGGGATATGGCTACACCTTC. This codes for CASSQGVGNRGYGYTF. Looking up the rest from reference TRBV14 and TRBJ1-2 gives the full variable domain: EAGVTQFPSHSVIEKGQTVTLRCDPISGHDNLYWYRRVMGKEIKFLLHFVKESKQDESGMPNNRFLAERTGGTYSTLKVQPAELEDSGVYFCASSQGVGNRGYGYTFGSGTRLTVV.

V gene TRBV2 combines with J gene TRBJ1-1; possibly TRBD1 for D (6 bases). Looked up from germline, CDR1 is SNHLY and CDR2 is FYNNEI. This CDR3 has 14 residues. V was clipped by 6 bases and J by 1 base, with 12 bases between them. The CDR3: CASRATGQNTEAFF. CDR3 nucleotide sequence: TGTGCCAGCAGAGCGACAGGTCAGAACACTGAAGCTTTCTTT. The full variable domain, its missing parts supplied by reference TRBV2 and TRBJ1-1, is EPEVTQTPSHQVTQMGQEVILRCVPISNHLYFYWYRQILGQKVEFLVSFYNNEISEKSEIFDDQFSVERPDGSNFTLKIRSTKLEDSAMYFCASRATGQNTEAFFGQGTRLTVV.

The chain employs TRBV6-5 and TRBJ1-5, with D possibly matching TRBD1 (6 bases). The germline V and J ends were trimmed by 5 bases and 4 bases, with 12 bases remaining between them. CDR3 length equals 14 residues. From germline, CDR1 is MNHEY and CDR2 SVGAGI. Here the CDR3 DNA reads TGTGCCAGCAGTCCCGGACAGACAAATCAGCCCCAGCATTTT. Translated: CASSPGQTNQPQHF.

The chain uses TRBV4-2 and TRBJ2-3; the match to TRBD2 covers 8 bases. Germline V lookup: CDR1 LGHNA, CDR2 YNFKEQ. J was trimmed by 0 bases and V by 3 bases; bases with no gene match: 5. CDR3 length: 16 residues. For the CDR3, the DNA is TGTGCCAGCAGCCAGTTAGCGGGGCTGAGCACAGATACGCAGTATTTT. Protein: CASSQLAGLSTDTQYF.

The rearrangement links TRBV13 to TRBJ1-6; D gene uncertain. The germline V gene encodes CDR1 PRHDT and CDR2 FYEKMQ (reference sequence). The CDR3 runs to 14 residues. V shed 3 bases and J shed 8 bases, with 11 bases lying between them. The CDR3 DNA follows: TGTGCCAGCAGCTTGTCAGATTGGGATTCACCCCTCCACTTT. It yields the protein CASSLSDWDSPLHF. Based on the CDR3 plus reference TRBV13 and TRBJ1-6, the full variable domain is AAGVIQSPRHLIKEKRETATLKCYPIPRHDTVYWYQQGPGQDPQFLISFYEKMQSDKGSIPDRFSAQQFSDYHSELNMSSLELGDSALYFCASSLSDWDSPLHFGNGTRLTVT.